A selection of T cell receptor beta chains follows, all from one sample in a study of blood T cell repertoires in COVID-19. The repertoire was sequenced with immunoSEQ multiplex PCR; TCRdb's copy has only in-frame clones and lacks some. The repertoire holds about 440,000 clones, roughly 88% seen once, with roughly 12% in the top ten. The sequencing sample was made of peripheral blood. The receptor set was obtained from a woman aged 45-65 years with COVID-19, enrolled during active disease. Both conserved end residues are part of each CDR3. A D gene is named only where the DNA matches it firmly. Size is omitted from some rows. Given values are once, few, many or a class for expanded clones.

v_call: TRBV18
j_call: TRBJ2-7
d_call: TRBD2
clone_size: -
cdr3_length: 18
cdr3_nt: TGTGCCAGCTCCTGGCAGGGGATTAGCGGGACGAGCTCCTACGAGCAGTACTTC
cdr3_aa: CASSWQGISGTSSYEQYF

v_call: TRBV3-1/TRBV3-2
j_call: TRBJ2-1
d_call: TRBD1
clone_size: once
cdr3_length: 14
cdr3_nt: TGTGCCAGCAGCTTTCGGGACAGGGGGAATGAGCAGTTCTTC
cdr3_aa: CASSFRDRGNEQFF

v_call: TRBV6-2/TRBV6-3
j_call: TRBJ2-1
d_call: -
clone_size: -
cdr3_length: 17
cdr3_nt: TGTGCCAGCAGCCCGACGACCGGGACACGGTCCTACAATGAGCAGTTCTTC
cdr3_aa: CASSPTTGTRSYNEQFF

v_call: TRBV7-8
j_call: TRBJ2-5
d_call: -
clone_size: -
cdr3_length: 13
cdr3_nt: TGTGCCAGCAGCCCGTCGAGCCAAGAGACCCAGTACTTC
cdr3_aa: CASSPSSQETQYF

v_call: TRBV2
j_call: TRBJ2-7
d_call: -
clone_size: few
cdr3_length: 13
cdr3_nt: TGTGCCAGCAGGGGGGCCTTACTGTCCGAGCAGTACTTC
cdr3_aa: CASRGALLSEQYF

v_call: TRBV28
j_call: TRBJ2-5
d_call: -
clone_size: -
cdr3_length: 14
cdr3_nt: TGTGCCAGCAGTTCCGACGGAGGGCAAGAGACCCAGTACTTC
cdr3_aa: CASSSDGGQETQYF

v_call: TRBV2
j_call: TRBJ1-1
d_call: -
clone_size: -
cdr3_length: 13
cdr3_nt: TGTGCCAGCAGCGTTCGGACAGACACTGAAGCTTTCTTT
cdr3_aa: CASSVRTDTEAFF

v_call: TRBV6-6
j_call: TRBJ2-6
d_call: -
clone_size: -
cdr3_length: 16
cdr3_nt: TGTGCCAGCAGCCTCGACCAGGGGTCTGGGGCCAACGTCCTGACTTTC
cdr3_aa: CASSLDQGSGANVLTF

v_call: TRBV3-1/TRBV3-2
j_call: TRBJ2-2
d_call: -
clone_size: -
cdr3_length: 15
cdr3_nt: TGTGCCAGCAGCCGGGACTCCACGGGGGCCGGGGAGCTGTTTTTT
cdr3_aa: CASSRDSTGAGELFF

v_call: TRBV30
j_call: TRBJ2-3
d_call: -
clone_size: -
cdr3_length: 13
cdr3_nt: TGTGCCTGGACTACTGGGGCCACAGATACGCAGTATTTT
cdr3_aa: CAWTTGATDTQYF

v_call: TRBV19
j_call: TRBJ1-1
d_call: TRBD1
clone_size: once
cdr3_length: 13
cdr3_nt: TGTGCCACCACGGGACAGCTGAACACTGAAGCTTTCTTT
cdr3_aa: CATTGQLNTEAFF

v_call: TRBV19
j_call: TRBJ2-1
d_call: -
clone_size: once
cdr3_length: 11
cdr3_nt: TGTGCCAGTAAGACAGACAATGAGCAGTTCTTC
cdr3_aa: CASKTDNEQFF

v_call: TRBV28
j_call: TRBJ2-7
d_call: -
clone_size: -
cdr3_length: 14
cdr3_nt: TGTGCCAGCAGTCCCCTTGCAGACTCCTACGAGCAGTACTTC
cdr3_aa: CASSPLADSYEQYF

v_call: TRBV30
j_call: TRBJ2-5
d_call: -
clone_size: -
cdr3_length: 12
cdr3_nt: TGTGCCTGGACAGGTAACGGAGAGACCCAGTACTTC
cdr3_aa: CAWTGNGETQYF

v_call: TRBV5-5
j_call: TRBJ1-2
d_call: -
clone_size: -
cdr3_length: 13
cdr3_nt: TGTGCCAGCAGCCCCCGGGGGGGGGACGGCTACACCTTC
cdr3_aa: CASSPRGGDGYTF

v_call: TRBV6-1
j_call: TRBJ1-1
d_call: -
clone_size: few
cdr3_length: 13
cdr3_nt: TGTGCCAGCAGTGAAGGAACATCTACTGAAGCTTTCTTT
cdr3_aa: CASSEGTSTEAFF

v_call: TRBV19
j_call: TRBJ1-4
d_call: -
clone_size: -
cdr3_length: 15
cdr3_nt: TGTGCCAGTAGTTCACAGGACAGCCTTAATGAAAAACTGTTTTTT
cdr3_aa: CASSSQDSLNEKLFF

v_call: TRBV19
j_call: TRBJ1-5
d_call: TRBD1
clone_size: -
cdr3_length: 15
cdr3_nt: TGTGCCAGTAGTGAACCCCGAGGACAGGGTGAGTCCCAGCATTTT
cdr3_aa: CASSEPRGQGESQHF

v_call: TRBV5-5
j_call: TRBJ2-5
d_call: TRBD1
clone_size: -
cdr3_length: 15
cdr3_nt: TGTGCCAGCAGCCGTAAACAGGGGGCCGACGTGACCCAGTACTTC
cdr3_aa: CASSRKQGADVTQYF

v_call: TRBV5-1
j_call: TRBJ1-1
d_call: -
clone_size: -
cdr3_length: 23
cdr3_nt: TGCGCCAGCAGTTCTGAAGGTCTTGGGTGGAATCTAATGACGGGATCGACGGGTACTGAAGCTTTCTTT
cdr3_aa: CASSSEGLGWNLMTGSTGTEAFF

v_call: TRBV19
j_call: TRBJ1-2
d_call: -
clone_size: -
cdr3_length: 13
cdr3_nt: TGTGCCAGTAGTATTGCAACAGACTATGGCTACACCTTC
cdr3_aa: CASSIATDYGYTF

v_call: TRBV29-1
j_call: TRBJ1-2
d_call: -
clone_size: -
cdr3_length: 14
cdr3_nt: TGCAGCGTTGAACAGGGGCGAACCCACTATGGCTACACCTTC
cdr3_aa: CSVEQGRTHYGYTF

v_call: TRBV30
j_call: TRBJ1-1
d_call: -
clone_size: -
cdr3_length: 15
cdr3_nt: TGTGCCTGGGCCCCCCGACAGACAGGTGGCACTGAAGCTTTCTTT
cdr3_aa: CAWAPRQTGGTEAFF

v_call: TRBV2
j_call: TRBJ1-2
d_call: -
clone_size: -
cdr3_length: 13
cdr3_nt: TGTGCCAGCAGAGCAGACAGTAACTATGGCTACACCTTC
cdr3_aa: CASRADSNYGYTF

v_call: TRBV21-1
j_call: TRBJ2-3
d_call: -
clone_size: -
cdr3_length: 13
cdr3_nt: TGTGCCAGCAGCAAAACTAAGGCAGATACGCAGTATTTT
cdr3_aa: CASSKTKADTQYF

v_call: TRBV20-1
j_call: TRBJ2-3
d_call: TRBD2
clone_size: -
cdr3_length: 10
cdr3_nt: TGCAGTGCTTGGACTAGCGGGACGGTATTT
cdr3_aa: CSAWTSGTVF

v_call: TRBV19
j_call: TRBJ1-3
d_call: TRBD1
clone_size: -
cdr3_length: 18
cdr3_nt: TGTGCCAGTTTACCCGGGACAGGGGTCCTCCACTCTGGAAACACCATATATTTT
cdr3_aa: CASLPGTGVLHSGNTIYF

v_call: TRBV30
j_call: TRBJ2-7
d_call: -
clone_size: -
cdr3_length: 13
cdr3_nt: TGTGCCTGGAGTTTAGGGGACTCCTACGAGCAGTACTTC
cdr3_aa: CAWSLGDSYEQYF

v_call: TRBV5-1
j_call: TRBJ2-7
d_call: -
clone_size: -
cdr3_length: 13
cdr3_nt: TGCGCCAGCAGCTCCGGGACACTTAACGAGCAGTACTTC
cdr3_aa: CASSSGTLNEQYF

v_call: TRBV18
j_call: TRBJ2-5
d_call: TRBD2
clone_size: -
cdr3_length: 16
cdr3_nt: TGTGCCAGCTCACCACCCGTAGCGGGGCTCTCGGAGACCCAGTACTTC
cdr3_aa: CASSPPVAGLSETQYF

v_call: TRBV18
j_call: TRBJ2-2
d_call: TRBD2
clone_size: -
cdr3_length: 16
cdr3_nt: TGTGCCAGCTCACCTCCTAGCGGGGGGGCCACCGGGGAGCTGTTTTTT
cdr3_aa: CASSPPSGGATGELFF

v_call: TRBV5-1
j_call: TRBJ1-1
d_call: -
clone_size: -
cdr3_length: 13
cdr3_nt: TGCGCCAGCAGCCTGGACGCGAGCACTGAAGCTTTCTTT
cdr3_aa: CASSLDASTEAFF

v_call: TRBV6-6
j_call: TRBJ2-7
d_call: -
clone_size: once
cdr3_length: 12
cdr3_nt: TGTGCCAGCAGTCCCTCGAGTTACGAGCAGTACTTC
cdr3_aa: CASSPSSYEQYF

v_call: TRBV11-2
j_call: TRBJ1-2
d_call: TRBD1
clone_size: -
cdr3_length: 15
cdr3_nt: TGTGCCAGCAGCGTAGGGACAGGGGGCTACTATGGCTACACCTTC
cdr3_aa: CASSVGTGGYYGYTF

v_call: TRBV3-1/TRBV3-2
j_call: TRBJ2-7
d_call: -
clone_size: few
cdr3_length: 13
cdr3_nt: TGTGCCAGCAGCCGACACAGCTCCTACGAGCAGTACTTC
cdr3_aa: CASSRHSSYEQYF

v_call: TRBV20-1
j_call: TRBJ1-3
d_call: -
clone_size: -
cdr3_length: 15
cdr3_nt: TGCAGTGCTAGTCCCCTGGGCAACTCTGGAAACACCATATATTTT
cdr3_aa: CSASPLGNSGNTIYF

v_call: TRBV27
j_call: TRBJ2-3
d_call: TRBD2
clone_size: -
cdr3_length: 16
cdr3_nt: TGTGCCAGCAGTTTCGCACGGACTAGCGGGGGGGCCCTGCAGTATTTT
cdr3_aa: CASSFARTSGGALQYF

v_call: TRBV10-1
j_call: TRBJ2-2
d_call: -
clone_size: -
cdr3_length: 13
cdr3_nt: TGCGCCAGCAAGAAAACAGGGACCGGGGAGCTGTTTTTT
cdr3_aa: CASKKTGTGELFF

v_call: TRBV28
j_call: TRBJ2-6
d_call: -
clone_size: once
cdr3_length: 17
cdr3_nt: TGTGCCAGCATGGCCGAGACAGAATTTCCGGGGGCCAACGTCCTGACTTTC
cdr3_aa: CASMAETEFPGANVLTF

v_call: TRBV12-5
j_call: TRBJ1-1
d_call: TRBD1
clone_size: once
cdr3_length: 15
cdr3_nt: TGTGCTAGTGGTTCCGGGACAGTGTTGACGACTGAAGCTTTCTTT
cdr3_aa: CASGSGTVLTTEAFF

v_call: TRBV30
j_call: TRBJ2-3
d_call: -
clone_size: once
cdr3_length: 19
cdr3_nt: TGTGCCTGGAGTCCTTCCCCCGCGACTCTAGCAAGTCAATCAGATACGCAGTATTTT
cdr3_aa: CAWSPSPATLASQSDTQYF

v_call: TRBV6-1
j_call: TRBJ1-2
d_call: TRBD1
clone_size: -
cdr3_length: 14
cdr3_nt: TGTGCCAGCAGTGAAAGGCCCGGACAGGGCGGCTACACCTTC
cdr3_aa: CASSERPGQGGYTF

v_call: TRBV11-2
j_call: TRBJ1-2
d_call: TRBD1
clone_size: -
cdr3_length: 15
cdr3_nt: TGTGCCAGCAGCTTAGGGGACAGGGGAAGCTATGGCTACACCTTC
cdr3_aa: CASSLGDRGSYGYTF

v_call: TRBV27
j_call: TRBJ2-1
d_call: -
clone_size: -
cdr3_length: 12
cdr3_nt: TGTGCCAGCACCCCCCGCGTGAGTGAGCAGTTCTTC
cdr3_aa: CASTPRVSEQFF

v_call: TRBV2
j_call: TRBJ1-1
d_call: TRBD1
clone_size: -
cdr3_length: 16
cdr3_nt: TGTGCCAGCAGTCCCCTTAGGGGGCTACTGGGGACTGAAGCTTTCTTT
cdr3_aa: CASSPLRGLLGTEAFF

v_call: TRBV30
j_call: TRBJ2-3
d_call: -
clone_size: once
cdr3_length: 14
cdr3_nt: TGTGCCTGGAGAAAAGATTTATTCGGGGATACGCAGTATTTT
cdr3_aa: CAWRKDLFGDTQYF

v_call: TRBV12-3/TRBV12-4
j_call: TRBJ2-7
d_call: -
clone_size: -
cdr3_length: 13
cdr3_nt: TGTGCCAGCAGCGACGGGTACTCCTACGAGCAGTACTTC
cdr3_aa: CASSDGYSYEQYF

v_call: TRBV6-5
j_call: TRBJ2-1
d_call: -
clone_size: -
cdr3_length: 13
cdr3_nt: TGTGCCAGCAGCTTTGATATTGTGGGGCGGCAGTTCTTC
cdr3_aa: CASSFDIVGRQFF

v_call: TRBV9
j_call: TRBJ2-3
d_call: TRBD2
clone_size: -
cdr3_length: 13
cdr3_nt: TGTGCCAGCAGTTTCCGGGAGGGGGATACGCAGTATTTT
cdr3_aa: CASSFREGDTQYF

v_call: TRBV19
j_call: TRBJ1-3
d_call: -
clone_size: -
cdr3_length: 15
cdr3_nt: TGTGCCAGTAGTCTACAGTTTTACTCTGGAAACACCATATATTTT
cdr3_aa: CASSLQFYSGNTIYF

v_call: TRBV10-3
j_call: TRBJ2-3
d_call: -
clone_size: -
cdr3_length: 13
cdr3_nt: TGTGCCACCCTAAGGGGTGGTACAGATACGCAGTATTTT
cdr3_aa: CATLRGGTDTQYF

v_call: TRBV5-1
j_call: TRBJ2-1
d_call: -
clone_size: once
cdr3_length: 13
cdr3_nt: TGCGCCAGCAGCTGGGCCCCTAATGAACAGCAGTTCTTC
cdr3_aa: CASSWAPNEQQFF

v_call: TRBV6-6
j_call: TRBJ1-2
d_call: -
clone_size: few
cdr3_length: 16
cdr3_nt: TGTGCCAGCAGTTACGGCCTCGGACAGCTAAACGATGGCTACACCTTC
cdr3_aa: CASSYGLGQLNDGYTF

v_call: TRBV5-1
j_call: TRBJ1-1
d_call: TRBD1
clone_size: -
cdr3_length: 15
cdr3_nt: TGCGCCAGCAGCTTGGAATACAGGGGTCGGACTGAAGCTTTCTTT
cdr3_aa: CASSLEYRGRTEAFF

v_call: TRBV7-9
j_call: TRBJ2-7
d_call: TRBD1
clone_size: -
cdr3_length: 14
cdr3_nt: TGTGCCAGCAGCCCCGGGACAGGGGTTGCCGAGCAGTACTTC
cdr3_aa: CASSPGTGVAEQYF

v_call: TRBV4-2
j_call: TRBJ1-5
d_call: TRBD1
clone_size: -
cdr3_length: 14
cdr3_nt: TGTGCCAGCAGTCCCGGGACAGGGGATCAGCCCCAGCATTTT
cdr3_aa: CASSPGTGDQPQHF

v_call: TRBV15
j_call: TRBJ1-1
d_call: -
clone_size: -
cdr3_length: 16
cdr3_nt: TGTGCCACCAGCGGGATACAGGTGCTCTTAGGGACTGAAGCTTTCTTT
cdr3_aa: CATSGIQVLLGTEAFF

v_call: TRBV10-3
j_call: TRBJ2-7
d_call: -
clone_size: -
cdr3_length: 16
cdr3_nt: TGTGCCATCAGGGACGAAATAACAGGATCCTCCTACGAGCAGTACTTC
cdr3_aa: CAIRDEITGSSYEQYF

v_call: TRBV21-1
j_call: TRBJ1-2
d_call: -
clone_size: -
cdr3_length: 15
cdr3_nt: TGTGCCAGCAGCAGGGACAGGGAAGCCAACTATGGCTACACCTTC
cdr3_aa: CASSRDREANYGYTF

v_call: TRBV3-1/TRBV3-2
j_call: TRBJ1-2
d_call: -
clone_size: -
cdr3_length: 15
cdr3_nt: TGTGCCAGCAGCCCCCCAGGGCAGACCAACTATGGCTACACCTTC
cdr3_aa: CASSPPGQTNYGYTF